This TCR beta chain emerged from a study of T cells in Graves' hyperthyroidism and ophthalmopathy. Study-level information: Peripheral blood was drawn at first diagnosis, prior to all treatment.

Unmatched junction bases numbered 8, after V lost 3 bases and J lost 8 bases. This CDR3 is built from 15 residues. The germline CDR1 and CDR2 sequences are SGDLS and YYNGEE. The TCR beta CDR3 regions underwent amplification using RNA transcripts as the source. An initial round of RT-PCR targeting the TCR CDR3 relied on the HTBI primer set. TCRdb independently ran MiXCR on the multiplex PCR reads; one entry per CDR3 protein. The sample contains a few hundred thousand distinct CDR3 sequences, roughly 13% of which appear only once. A remark on this clonotype: Its target is not known.

Patients were excluded because of uncontrolled infection, other autoimmune disease, pregnancy or lactation. Source material for PBMCs was 9 to 10 ml fresh peripheral blood. Study observations and caveats: Within blood appeared most thyroid clonotypes that had expanded above 0.001.

Input material: blood. This TCR derives from a woman under 30 with Graves' hyperthyroidism. The chain couples TRBV9 to TRBJ2-7; TRBD2 agrees at 13 bases. CDR3 loop: CASSGTGTSGIQQYF. Written as DNA, the CDR3 is TGTGCCAGCAGCGGAACCGGGACTAGCGGGATTCAGCAGTACTTC.